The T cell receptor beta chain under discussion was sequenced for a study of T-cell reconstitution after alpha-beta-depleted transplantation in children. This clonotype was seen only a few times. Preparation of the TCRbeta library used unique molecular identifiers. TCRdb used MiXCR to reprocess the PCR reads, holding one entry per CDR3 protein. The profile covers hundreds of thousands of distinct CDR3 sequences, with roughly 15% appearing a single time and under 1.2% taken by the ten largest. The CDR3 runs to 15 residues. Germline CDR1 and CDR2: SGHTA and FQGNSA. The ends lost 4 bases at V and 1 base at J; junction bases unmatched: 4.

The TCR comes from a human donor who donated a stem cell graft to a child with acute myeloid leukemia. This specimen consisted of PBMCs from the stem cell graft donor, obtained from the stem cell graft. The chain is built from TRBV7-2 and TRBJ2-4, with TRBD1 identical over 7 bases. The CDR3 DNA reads TGTGCCAGCAGCTCCCCGGACAGGGCCAAAAACATTCAGTACTTC. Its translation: CASSSPDRAKNIQYF.